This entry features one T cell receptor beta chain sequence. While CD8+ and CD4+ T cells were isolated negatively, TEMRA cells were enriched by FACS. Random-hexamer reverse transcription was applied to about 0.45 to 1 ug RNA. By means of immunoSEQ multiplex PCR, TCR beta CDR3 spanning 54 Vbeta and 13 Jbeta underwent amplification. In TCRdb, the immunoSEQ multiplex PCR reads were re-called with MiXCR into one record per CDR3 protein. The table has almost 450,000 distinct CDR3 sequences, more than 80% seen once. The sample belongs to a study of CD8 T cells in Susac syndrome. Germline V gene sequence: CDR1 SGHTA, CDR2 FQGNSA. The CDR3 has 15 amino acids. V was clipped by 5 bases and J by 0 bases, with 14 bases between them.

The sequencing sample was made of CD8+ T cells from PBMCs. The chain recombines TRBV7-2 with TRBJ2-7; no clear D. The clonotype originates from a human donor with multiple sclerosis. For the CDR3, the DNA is TGTGCCAGCAGCACCCACCCGGAAAGCTCCTACGAGCAGTACTTC. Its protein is CASSTHPESSYEQYF. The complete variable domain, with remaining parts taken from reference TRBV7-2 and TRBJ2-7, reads GAGVSQSPSNKVTEKGKDVELRCDPISGHTALYWYRQSLGQGLEFLIYFQGNSAPDKSGLPSDRFSAERTGGSVSTLTIQRTQQEDSAVYLCASSTHPESSYEQYFGPGTRLTVT.